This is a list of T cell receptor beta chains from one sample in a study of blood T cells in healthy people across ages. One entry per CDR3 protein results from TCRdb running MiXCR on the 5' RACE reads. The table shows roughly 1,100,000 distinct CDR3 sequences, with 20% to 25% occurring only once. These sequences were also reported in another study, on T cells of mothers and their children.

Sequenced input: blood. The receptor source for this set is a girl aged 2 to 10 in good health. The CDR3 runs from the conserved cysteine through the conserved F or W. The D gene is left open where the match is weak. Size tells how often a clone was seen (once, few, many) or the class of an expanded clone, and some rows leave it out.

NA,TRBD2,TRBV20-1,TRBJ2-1,CSVAGATYNEQFF,TGCAGTGTAGCGGGGGCAACCTACAATGAGCAGTTCTTC
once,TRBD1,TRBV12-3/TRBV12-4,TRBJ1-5,CASSHAPTGESNQPQHF,TGTGCCAGCAGTCACGCCCCCACAGGGGAGAGCAATCAGCCCCAGCATTTT
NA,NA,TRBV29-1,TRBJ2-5,CSVEEESILGETQYF,TGCAGCGTTGAAGAGGAGTCAATCCTTGGGGAGACCCAGTACTTC
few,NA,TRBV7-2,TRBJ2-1,CASSLIPGYNEQFF,TGTGCCAGCAGCTTAATACCCGGTTACAATGAGCAGTTCTTC
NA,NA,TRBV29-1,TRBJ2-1,CSVEDHGPLPYNEQFF,TGCAGCGTTGAAGACCACGGACCCCTGCCCTACAATGAGCAGTTCTTC
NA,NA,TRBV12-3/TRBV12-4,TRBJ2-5,CASSLGQLSAQETQYF,TGTGCCAGCAGTTTGGGTCAGCTTTCCGCCCAAGAGACCCAGTACTTC
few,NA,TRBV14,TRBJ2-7,CASSQDNVGYEQYF,TGTGCCAGCAGCCAAGACAACGTGGGCTACGAGCAGTACTTC
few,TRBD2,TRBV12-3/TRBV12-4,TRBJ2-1,CASSTSGASPYNEQFF,TGTGCCAGCAGCACTAGCGGGGCGTCACCCTACAATGAGCAGTTCTTC
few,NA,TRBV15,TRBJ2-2,CATSRDPGEGNTGELFF,TGTGCCACCAGCAGAGATCCCGGGGAAGGGAACACCGGGGAGCTGTTTTTT
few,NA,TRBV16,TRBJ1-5,CASSQVRPTGTPSNQPQHF,TGTGCCAGCAGCCAGGTCCGGCCTACAGGGACGCCCTCAAATCAGCCCCAGCATTTT
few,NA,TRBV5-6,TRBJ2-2,CASSLVGSGELFF,TGTGCCAGCAGCTTGGTAGGGTCCGGGGAGCTGTTTTTT
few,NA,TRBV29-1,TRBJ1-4,CSVEDQVTRGREKLFF,TGCAGCGTTGAAGATCAGGTGACCAGGGGTCGGGAAAAACTGTTTTTT
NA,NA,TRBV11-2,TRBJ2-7,CASSPLGVGLPSEQYF,TGTGCCAGCAGCCCCTTGGGGGTCGGCCTTCCTTCCGAGCAGTACTTC
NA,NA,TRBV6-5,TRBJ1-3,CASSYSEIPGNTIYF,TGTGCCAGCAGTTACAGTGAGATCCCTGGAAACACCATATATTTT
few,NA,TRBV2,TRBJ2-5,CASSRGIGEETQYF,TGTGCCAGCAGTCGAGGAATAGGGGAAGAGACCCAGTACTTC
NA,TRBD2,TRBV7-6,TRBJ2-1,CASSRTSGEIYNEQFF,TGTGCCAGCAGCCGGACTAGCGGGGAGATTTACAATGAGCAGTTCTTC
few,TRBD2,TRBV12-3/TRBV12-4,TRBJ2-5,CASRPGLAEETQYF,TGTGCCAGCAGACCGGGACTAGCGGAAGAGACCCAGTACTTC
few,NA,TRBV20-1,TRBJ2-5,CSAALGTGEETQYF,TGCAGTGCTGCGTTGGGGACGGGAGAGGAGACCCAGTACTTC
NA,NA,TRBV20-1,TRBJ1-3,CSASVPPGSFASGNTIYF,TGCAGTGCCAGCGTCCCCCCAGGAAGTTTCGCCTCTGGAAACACCATATATTTT
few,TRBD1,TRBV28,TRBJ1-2,CASSTGGPGYTF,TGTGCCAGCAGTACAGGGGGCCCTGGCTACACCTTC
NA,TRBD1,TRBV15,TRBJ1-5,CATSGKPGQGFQPQHF,TGTGCCACCAGCGGAAAGCCGGGACAGGGATTTCAGCCCCAGCATTTT
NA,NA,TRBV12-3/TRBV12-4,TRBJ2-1,CASSLVGSAEQFF,TGTGCCAGCAGTTTAGTGGGTTCCGCTGAGCAGTTCTTC
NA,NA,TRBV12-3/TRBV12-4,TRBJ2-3,CASSFIVGTDTQYF,TGTGCCAGCAGTTTTATAGTGGGCACAGACACGCAGTATTTT
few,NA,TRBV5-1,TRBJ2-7,CASSLGWGTNSYEQYF,TGCGCCAGCAGCTTGGGATGGGGGACCAATTCCTACGAGCAGTACTTC
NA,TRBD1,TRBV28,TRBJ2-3,CASAAVGQGSADTQYF,TGTGCCAGCGCCGCAGTGGGACAGGGGTCTGCAGATACGCAGTATTTT
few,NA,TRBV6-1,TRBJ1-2,CASSDRTGNYGYTF,TGTGCCAGCAGTGACCGGACGGGAAACTATGGCTACACCTTC
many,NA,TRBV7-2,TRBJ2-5,CASREPGRGYKETQYF,TGTGCCAGCAGGGAACCCGGGCGGGGCTATAAAGAGACCCAGTACTTC
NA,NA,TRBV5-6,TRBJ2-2,CASSLSVYGTGELFF,TGTGCCAGCAGCTTATCGGTATATGGTACCGGGGAGCTGTTTTTT
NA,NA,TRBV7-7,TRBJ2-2,CASSPWASRFAGELFF,TGTGCTAGCAGCCCTTGGGCATCTAGGTTCGCCGGGGAGCTGTTTTTT
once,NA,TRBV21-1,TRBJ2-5,CASSPGEGFQETQYF,TGTGCCAGCAGCCCTGGGGAGGGGTTCCAAGAGACCCAGTACTTC
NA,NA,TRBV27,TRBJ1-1,CASSGDRPEAFF,TGTGCCAGCAGCGGAGACAGGCCTGAAGCTTTCTTT
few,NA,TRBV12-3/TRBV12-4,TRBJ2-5,CASSPPAAETQYF,TGTGCCAGCAGTCCCCCAGCGGCGGAGACCCAGTACTTC
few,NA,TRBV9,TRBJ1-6,CASSGPFGPSNSPLHF,TGTGCCAGCAGCGGACCCTTCGGCCCATCCAATTCACCCCTCCACTTT
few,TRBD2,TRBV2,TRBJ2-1,CASGTSGNEQFF,TGTGCCAGCGGGACTAGCGGCAATGAGCAGTTCTTC
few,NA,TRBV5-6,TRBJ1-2,CASTSGTAYGYTF,TGTGCCAGCACATCCGGGACGGCCTATGGCTACACCTTC
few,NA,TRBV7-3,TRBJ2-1,CASSPGEYNEQFF,TGTGCCAGCAGCCCTGGGGAATATAATGAGCAGTTCTTC
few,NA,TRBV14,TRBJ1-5,CASSQRGRGKGNQPQHF,TGTGCCAGCAGCCAAAGGGGAAGGGGGAAGGGCAATCAGCCCCAGCATTTT
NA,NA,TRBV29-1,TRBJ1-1,CSVLGVNTEAFF,TGCAGCGTTCTCGGGGTGAACACTGAAGCTTTCTTT